These 10 T cell receptor beta chains originate from one sample sequenced in a study of cytomegalovirus exposure and HLA in healthy donors. The primer mix had 60 Vbeta and 13 Jbeta primers. Assay used: immunoSEQ multiplex PCR; TCRdb lists only in-frame clones, some missing. The data show about 160,000 clones, about 82% seen once. Sequenced: PBMCs. These receptors came from a male donor in good health and CMV-seronegative.

The CDR3 region has the DNA TGCAGCGTTGAACCCCCGGGTCCGGTCTTAGATACGCAGTATTTT. As protein: CSVEPPGPVLDTQYF. This chain uses TRBV29-1 with TRBJ2-3, with D unresolved. The germline V gene encodes CDR1 SQVTM and CDR2 ANQGSEA. The CDR3 is made up of 15 amino acids. V shed 2 bases and J shed 5 bases, with 17 bases lying between them.

This clone was detected a few times. The chain carries TRBV7-9 and TRBJ1-1; no firm D call. Trimming took 1 base from V and 11 from J, leaving 11 bases between them. Germline assignment: CDR1 SEHNR and CDR2 FQNEAQ (reference sequence). The CDR3 loop spans 12 amino acids. CDR3 sequence reads: CASSLDWLEAFF. In DNA, the CDR3 is TGTGCCAGCAGCTTAGACTGGCTGGAGGCTTTCTTT.

The V gene is TRBV13, the J gene TRBJ2-7; 9 nucleotides align to TRBD1. There are 14 residues in the CDR3. The ends lost 3 bases at V and 6 bases at J; junction bases unmatched: 6. The germline V gene encodes CDR1 PRHDT and CDR2 FYEKMQ (reference sequence). CDR3 protein: CASSFRRTGVEQYF. The CDR3 DNA reads as TGTGCCAGCAGCTTTCGGCGGACAGGGGTCGAGCAGTACTTC.

The V call is TRBV19, the J call TRBJ2-5, with TRBD1 identical over 11 bases. V was clipped by 4 bases and J by 2 bases; unmatched bases: 6. The CDR3 totals 16 residues. The germline gives CDR1 LNHDA, CDR2 SQIVND (reference sequence). CDR3 in amino acids: CASSSRRDRGQETQYF. CDR3 coding DNA: TGTGCCAGTAGTAGTCGCAGGGACAGGGGGCAAGAGACCCAGTACTTC. The complete variable domain, with remaining parts taken from reference TRBV19 and TRBJ2-5, reads DGGITQSPKYLFRKEGQNVTLSCEQNLNHDAMYWYRQDPGQGLRLIYYSQIVNDFQKGDIAEGYSVSREKKESFPLTVTSAQKNPTAFYLCASSSRRDRGQETQYFGPGTRLLVL.

This clone was recorded a few times. The chain joins TRBV25-1 to TRBJ1-1; 7 bases align to TRBD1. The CDR3 contains 16 residues. Germline V gene sequence: CDR1 MGHDK, CDR2 SYGVNS. V gave up 2 bases and J gave up 4 bases; unmatched junction bases: 10. In DNA, the CDR3 is TGTGCCAGCAGTGAAAACGGGCCAGGGGGGTCCACTGAAGCTTTCTTT. Protein: CASSENGPGGSTEAFF.

This chain connects TRBV7-2 to TRBJ2-5, with no clear D. The V end lost 3 bases, the J end lost 3 bases, and 2 bases lay between the germline ends. From germline, CDR1 is SGHTA and CDR2 FQGNSA. CDR3 length: 11 amino acids. CDR3 nucleotides: TGTGCCAGCAGCTTCAAAGAGACCCAGTACTTC. Protein sequence: CASSFKETQYF. The whole variable domain, remainder taken from reference TRBV7-2 and TRBJ2-5, is GAGVSQSPSNKVTEKGKDVELRCDPISGHTALYWYRQSLGQGLEFLIYFQGNSAPDKSGLPSDRFSAERTGGSVSTLTIQRTQQEDSAVYLCASSFKETQYFGPGTRLLVL.

A single count supports this clone. The chain links TRBV28 to TRBJ1-2; 7 nucleotides line up with TRBD1. The CDR3 is made up of 14 amino acids. V lost 7 bases and J lost 4; bases outside the gene matches: 9. Germline CDR1 reads MDHEN; CDR2 reads SYDVKM. CDR3 nucleotides: TGTGCCAGCAAGCAACAGGGGACGCCCTATGGCTACACCTTC. It encodes CASKQQGTPYGYTF.

The chain employs TRBV6-5 and TRBJ2-7; 7 nucleotides match TRBD2. V lost 2 bases and J lost 5; bases outside the gene matches: 9. Looked up from germline, CDR1 is MNHEY and CDR2 is SVGAGI. The CDR3 is 15 residues long. Here the CDR3 DNA reads TGTGCCAGCAGTTACAGGGCGGGAGACGGCAACGAGCAGTACTTC. Amino acids: CASSYRAGDGNEQYF.

This chain connects TRBV18 to TRBJ1-5; 12 bases align to TRBD1. Per germline, CDR1 KGHSH and CDR2 LQKENI. The CDR3 is 16 residues long. Germline trimming cut 5 bases from V and 7 bases from J; bases unmatched to any gene: 9. The CDR3 protein is CASSTSGTGGVQPQHF. CDR3 coding DNA: TGTGCCAGCTCAACGTCCGGGACAGGGGGCGTGCAGCCCCAGCATTTT.

The genes are TRBV6-5 and TRBJ2-1; 10 nucleotides match TRBD1. The V and J ends lost 7 bases and 6 bases, in that order; junction bases with no gene match: 9. The CDR3 sequence is 15 residues long. In germline, CDR1 is MNHEY, CDR2 SVGAGI. CDR3 sequence: CASKIRDRGFNEQFF. The DNA of the CDR3 is TGTGCCAGCAAAATTCGGGACAGGGGTTTCAATGAGCAGTTCTTC.